What follows are 10 T cell receptor beta chains derived from one specimen sequenced in a study of cytomegalovirus exposure and HLA in healthy donors. PCR was performed using 60 Vbeta and 13 Jbeta primers. Method: immunoSEQ multiplex PCR; TCRdb's copy keeps in-frame clones and lacks some. The sample holds about 160,000 clones, 82% seen once. Sequenced material: PBMCs. Source of these receptors: a man aged 50 or older in good health and CMV-seropositive.

The chain has TRBV27 and TRBJ1-1; TRBD1 aligns across 11 bases. V lost 4 bases to trimming and J lost 3 bases; unmatched junction nucleotides: 4. This CDR3 contains 15 residues. Germline V CDR1 and CDR2: MNHEY, SMNVEV (reference sequence). In DNA form, the CDR3 reads TGTGCCAGCAGTTCCACGGACAGGGGGCACACTGAAGCTTTCTTT. It encodes CASSSTDRGHTEAFF.

The chain couples TRBV7-6 to TRBJ2-1, with TRBD2 identical over 9 bases. The length of the CDR3 is 15 residues. With 2 bases clipped from V and 5 bases from J, the junction kept 4 bases outside the gene matches. The germline V gene has CDR1 SGHVS and CDR2 FNYEAQ. CDR3 sequence (DNA): TGTGCCAGCAGCTTAATCTTAGCGGGGGACAATGAGCAGTTCTTC. It is translated as CASSLILAGDNEQFF. The whole variable domain, remainder taken from reference TRBV7-6 and TRBJ2-1, is GAGVSQSPRYKVTKRGQDVALRCDPISGHVSLYWYRQALGQGPEFLTYFNYEAQQDKSGLPNDRFSAERPEGSISTLTIQRTEQRDSAMYRCASSLILAGDNEQFFGPGTRLTVL.

V usage is TRBV29-1 and J usage is TRBJ2-7; D possibly corresponds to TRBD1 (6 bases). The CDR3 loop spans 13 amino acids. The V gene lost 4 bases and the J gene lost 5 bases, with 15 bases spanning the gap. Germline values: CDR1 SQVTM, CDR2 ANQGSEA. CDR3 sequence reads: CSVAQTGFNEQYF. The CDR3 nucleotides read TGCAGCGTTGCACAAACAGGGTTCAACGAGCAGTACTTC.

The rearrangement links TRBV6-1 to TRBJ1-1, with D possibly matching TRBD1 (5 bases). This CDR3 is built from 13 residues. V was trimmed by 6 bases and J by 8 bases, leaving 16 bases between them. CDR1 is MNHNS, CDR2 SASEGT, per germline. CDR3 in DNA: TGTGCCAGCAGACCTCTAGGGGCTGACGAAGCTTTCTTT. Its translation is CASRPLGADEAFF.

The chain joins TRBV5-1 to TRBJ2-7; 9 bases align to TRBD1. This CDR3 comprises 14 residues. The V and J ends lost 4 bases and 0 bases, in that order; junction bases with no gene match: 2. CDR1 is SGHRS, CDR2 YFSETQ, per germline. Here the CDR3 reads CASSRTGDSYEQYF. CDR3 in DNA: TGCGCCAGCAGCCGGACAGGGGACTCCTACGAGCAGTACTTC. Variable domain in full (rest from reference TRBV5-1 and TRBJ2-7): KAGVTQTPRYLIKTRGQQVTLSCSPISGHRSVSWYQQTPGQGLQFLFEYFSETQRNKGNFPGRFSGRQFSNSRSEMNVSTLELGDSALYLCASSRTGDSYEQYFGPGTRLTVT.

The chain employs TRBV30 and TRBJ2-1, with 9 bases identical to TRBD2. The CDR3 runs to 13 residues. Germline V gives CDR1 GTSNPN, CDR2 SVGIG (reference sequence). The V segment lost 5 bases and the J segment 9 bases; nucleotides outside the gene matches: 8. CDR3: CAWSAGGPGEQFF. CDR3 nucleotides: TGTGCCTGGTCGGCGGGGGGGCCTGGTGAGCAGTTCTTC.

The chain has TRBV7-3 and TRBJ2-7; a weak D match, TRBD2 (5 bases). The CDR3 is 13 residues long. Trimming removed 0 bases at V and 7 bases at J, with 10 bases between. The germline V gene encodes CDR1 SGHTA and CDR2 FQGTGA. The CDR3 nucleotides are TGTGCCAGCAGCTTAACATTCGGCGGGGAGCAGTACTTC. It specifies CASSLTFGGEQYF. Complete variable domain (other parts from reference TRBV7-3 and TRBJ2-7): GAGVSQTPSNKVTEKGKYVELRCDPISGHTALYWYRQSLGQGPEFLIYFQGTGAADDSGLPNDRFFAVRPEGSVSTLKIQRTERGDSAVYLCASSLTFGGEQYFGPGTRLTVT.

The chain is built from TRBV6-5 and TRBJ2-7; no firm D call. Germline V gene data show CDR1 as MNHEY and CDR2 as SVGAGI. Trimming removed 0 bases from V and 4 bases from J, with 16 bases in between. The CDR3 totals 16 residues. The CDR3 DNA reads TGTGCCAGCAGTTACTCAGGCGGAGAGAAAGGATACGAGCAGTACTTC. Translated, it gives CASSYSGGEKGYEQYF.

Note on this clone: Its ends do not fully match the called genes, so a read error is possible. The gene calls are TRBV13 and TRBJ2-7; tentative D call: TRBD2 (5 bases). CDR3 length equals 15 residues. Per the germline V gene, CDR1 is PRHDT and CDR2 is FYEKMQ (reference sequence). In nucleotides, the CDR3 is TGTACCAGCAGCTTAGTCTCCCACCGAGGGAACGAGCAGTACTTC. Protein product: CTSSLVSHRGNEQYF.

The chain is built from TRBV7-9 and TRBJ2-1, with TRBD2 identical over 8 bases. Germline lookup yields CDR1 SEHNR and CDR2 FQNEAQ (reference sequence). After removal of 6 bases from V and 0 bases from J, the junction contained 7 bases not matched to a gene. This CDR3 region has 16 residues. This CDR3 reads CASSFSGTPSYNEQFF. The CDR3 nucleotides are TGTGCCAGCAGTTTTAGCGGGACCCCCTCCTACAATGAGCAGTTCTTC. The full variable domain, rest sourced from reference TRBV7-9 and TRBJ2-1, is DTGVSQNPRHKITKRGQNVTFRCDPISEHNRLYWYRQTLGQGPEFLTYFQNEAQLEKSRLLSDRFSAERPKGSFSTLEIQRTEQGDSAMYLCASSFSGTPSYNEQFFGPGTRLTVL.